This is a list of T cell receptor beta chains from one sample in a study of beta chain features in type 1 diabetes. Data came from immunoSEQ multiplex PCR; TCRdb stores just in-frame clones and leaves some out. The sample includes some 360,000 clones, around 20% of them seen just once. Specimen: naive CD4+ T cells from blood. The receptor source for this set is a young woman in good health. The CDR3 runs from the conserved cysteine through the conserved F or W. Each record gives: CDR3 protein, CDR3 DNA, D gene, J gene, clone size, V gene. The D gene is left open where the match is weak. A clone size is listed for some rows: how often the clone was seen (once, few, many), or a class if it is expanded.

CASSLTGGSGQPQHF,TGTGCCAGCAGCCTCACAGGGGGCTCGGGTCAGCCCCAGCATTTT,TRBD1,TRBJ1-5,few,TRBV9
CASSPPSGLAGVESNEQFF,TGTGCCAGCAGCCCCCCGTCCGGACTAGCGGGAGTGGAATCCAATGAGCAGTTCTTC,TRBD2,TRBJ2-1,few,TRBV7-9
CASSLAQGPGEQYF,TGCGCCAGCAGCTTGGCCCAGGGGCCGGGGGAGCAGTACTTC,.,TRBJ2-7,once,TRBV5-1
CASSSQEVTIYF,TGTGCCAGCAGTTCCCAGGAGGTCACCATATATTTT,.,TRBJ1-3,.,TRBV6-6
CASSPWDRYTEAFF,TGTGCCAGCAGCCCGTGGGACAGATACACTGAAGCTTTCTTT,TRBD1,TRBJ1-1,.,TRBV14
CASSRGGSETQYF,TGTGCCAGCTCCCGCGGGGGTAGCGAGACCCAGTACTTC,TRBD2,TRBJ2-5,few,TRBV9
CASNSDRGNSPLHF,TGTGCCTCTAACTCAGACAGGGGGAATTCACCCCTCCACTTT,TRBD1,TRBJ1-6,few,TRBV19
CASRGAGFANTGELFF,TGTGCCAGCAGAGGAGCGGGCTTTGCGAACACCGGGGAGCTGTTTTTT,.,TRBJ2-2,.,TRBV7-2
CASSQDGRNQPQHF,TGCGCCAGCAGCCAAGATGGCAGGAATCAGCCCCAGCATTTT,.,TRBJ1-5,.,TRBV4-1
CSVGNTEAFF,TGCAGCGTCGGTAACACTGAAGCTTTCTTT,.,TRBJ1-1,.,TRBV29-1
CASSLAGRGDYEQYF,TGTGCCAGCAGCTTAGCTGGCAGGGGGGACTACGAGCAGTACTTC,.,TRBJ2-7,.,TRBV11-1
CASSRERGSTSSGANVLTF,TGTGCCAGCAGCCGGGAACGAGGGAGTACCAGCTCTGGGGCCAACGTCCTGACTTTC,.,TRBJ2-6,.,TRBV7-6
CASSRQGSGNTIYF,TGTGCCAGCAGCCGACAGGGGTCCGGAAACACCATATATTTT,TRBD1,TRBJ1-3,few,TRBV5-4
CASSAQVNEKLFF,TGTGCCAGCAGTGCCCAGGTTAATGAAAAACTGTTTTTT,.,TRBJ1-4,.,TRBV6-1
CASSPPSREETQYF,TGTGCCAGCTCACCACCAAGCCGAGAAGAGACCCAGTACTTC,.,TRBJ2-5,.,TRBV18
CAWSPLAGLSYEQYF,TGTGCCTGGAGTCCCCTAGCGGGGTTATCCTACGAGCAGTACTTC,TRBD2,TRBJ2-7,.,TRBV30
CASSLGQGALDEQYF,TGTGCCAGCTCACTAGGACAGGGGGCGTTAGACGAGCAGTACTTC,TRBD1,TRBJ2-7,few,TRBV18
CASSLVRGGWNEQFF,TGTGCCAGCAGCTTAGTGCGGGGGGGCTGGAATGAGCAGTTCTTC,TRBD2,TRBJ2-1,few,TRBV7-8
CASSQTHVSLENTGELFF,TGCGCCAGCAGCCAAACGCACGTTAGTCTAGAGAACACCGGGGAGCTGTTTTTT,.,TRBJ2-2,few,TRBV4-1
CASSQEDYRDLRDTQYF,TGCGCCAGCAGCCAAGAGGATTACAGGGATTTGAGAGATACGCAGTATTTT,.,TRBJ2-3,.,TRBV4-1
CSVGTGAGGYTF,TGCAGCGTTGGCACAGGGGCAGGGGGCTACACCTTC,TRBD1,TRBJ1-2,.,TRBV29-1
CASRTLDRLPTGPQHF,TGTGCCAGTAGGACGTTGGACAGGCTCCCAACTGGGCCCCAGCATTTT,TRBD1,TRBJ1-5,.,TRBV19
CASGYTGFDEQFF,TGCGCCAGCGGCTACACAGGGTTCGATGAGCAGTTCTTC,.,TRBJ2-1,.,TRBV10-1
CASSQGAAREMAKNIQYF,TGCGCCAGCAGCCAAGGCGCAGCAAGGGAGATGGCCAAAAACATTCAGTACTTC,.,TRBJ2-4,few,TRBV4-1
CASSRPLNQETQYF,TGTGCCAGCAGCCGACCACTAAACCAAGAGACCCAGTACTTC,.,TRBJ2-5,.,TRBV6-6
CASSVGTSGYEQYF,TGTGCCAGCAGCGTGGGGACTAGCGGGTACGAGCAGTACTTC,TRBD2,TRBJ2-7,.,TRBV9
CASSPPTSGESSYEQYF,TGTGCCAGCTCACCACCGACTAGCGGGGAGAGCTCCTACGAGCAGTACTTC,TRBD2,TRBJ2-7,.,TRBV18
CAWSSTDTQYF,TGTGCCTGGAGCAGTACAGATACGCAGTATTTT,.,TRBJ2-3,.,TRBV30
CASSMGQPNDYGYTF,TGTGCCAGCAGCATGGGACAGCCAAACGACTATGGCTACACCTTC,TRBD1,TRBJ1-2,.,TRBV9
CASSQGSGPNTEAFF,TGCGCCAGCAGCCAGGGGAGTGGCCCGAACACTGAAGCTTTCTTT,.,TRBJ1-1,.,TRBV5-1
CASSVTWGQENIQYF,TGTGCCAGCAGCGTAACTTGGGGGCAGGAAAACATTCAGTACTTC,.,TRBJ2-4,.,TRBV9
CASSRPGQRRTNEQFF,TGTGCCAGCAGCCGACCGGGACAACGACGAACGAATGAGCAGTTCTTC,.,TRBJ2-1,.,TRBV14
CASCRSLAADTQYF,TGTGCCAGCTGCCGGAGTTTAGCGGCAGATACGCAGTATTTT,.,TRBJ2-3,.,TRBV2
CSVGGQAGANVLTF,TGCAGCGTTGGCGGGCAGGCCGGGGCCAACGTCCTGACTTTC,.,TRBJ2-6,many,TRBV29-1
CAWSVLRDTEAFF,TGTGCCTGGAGTGTACTGAGGGACACTGAAGCTTTCTTT,.,TRBJ1-1,few,TRBV30
CASSADRAGANVLTF,TGTGCCAGCAGCGCGGACAGGGCTGGGGCCAACGTCCTGACTTTC,TRBD1,TRBJ2-6,.,TRBV7-2
CASSPSRATGEQYF,TGTGCCAGCTCACCAAGCAGGGCGACGGGCGAGCAGTACTTC,.,TRBJ2-7,.,TRBV18
CASSLTPGGDTQYF,TGTGCCAGCAGCTTAACTCCCGGGGGGGATACGCAGTATTTT,TRBD2,TRBJ2-3,.,TRBV11-2
CASSPDRVEDYEQYF,TGTGCCAGCAGTCCGGACAGGGTGGAGGACTACGAGCAGTACTTC,TRBD1,TRBJ2-7,few,TRBV2
CASSLGPKETQYF,TGTGCCAGCAGCTTAGGGCCGAAAGAGACCCAGTACTTC,.,TRBJ2-5,.,TRBV7-8
CASSVGPGEAGELFF,TGTGCCAGCAGCGTAGGGCCAGGGGAAGCCGGGGAGCTGTTTTTT,.,TRBJ2-2,few,TRBV9
CASSYSSLSGANVLTF,TGCGCCAGCAGCTACAGTTCTCTCTCTGGGGCCAACGTCCTGACTTTC,.,TRBJ2-6,few,TRBV4-1
CASSPRGIATNEKLFF,TGCGCCAGCAGCCCCCGCGGCATCGCAACTAATGAAAAACTGTTTTTT,.,TRBJ1-4,few,TRBV4-3
CASSLGLAGGLSTDTQYF,TGCGCCAGCAGCCTCGGACTAGCGGGGGGGCTGAGCACAGATACGCAGTATTTT,TRBD2,TRBJ2-3,.,TRBV4-1
CASTGTSGTDTQYF,TGTGCCAGCACCGGGACTAGCGGCACAGATACGCAGTATTTT,TRBD2,TRBJ2-3,.,TRBV6-6
CASSPRTGSTDTQYF,TGTGCCAGCTCACCAAGGACGGGGAGCACAGATACGCAGTATTTT,.,TRBJ2-3,few,TRBV18
CASSSGQGGGYTF,TGTGCCAGCAGTTCGGGACAGGGAGGGGGCTACACCTTC,TRBD1,TRBJ1-2,few,TRBV28
CASSSGLAGGKASYNEQFF,TGCGCCAGCAGCTCCGGACTAGCGGGAGGGAAGGCCTCCTACAATGAGCAGTTCTTC,TRBD2,TRBJ2-1,.,TRBV4-1
CASSQDGLGTGELFF,TGCGCCAGCAGCCAAGACGGACTAGGAACCGGGGAGCTGTTTTTT,TRBD2,TRBJ2-2,.,TRBV4-3
CASRMDRDYEQYF,TGCGCCAGCAGGATGGACAGGGACTACGAGCAGTACTTC,TRBD1,TRBJ2-7,.,TRBV5-1
CASNSLDRGDETQYF,TGCGCCAGCAACTCTTTGGACAGGGGAGATGAGACCCAGTACTTC,TRBD1,TRBJ2-5,few,TRBV23-1
CASSLRGNTGELFF,TGCGCCAGCAGCTTGAGAGGGAACACCGGGGAGCTGTTTTTT,.,TRBJ2-2,.,TRBV5-1
CASSSPTVLSGNTIYF,TGTGCCAGCAGCTCACCGACAGTTCTCTCTGGAAACACCATATATTTT,.,TRBJ1-3,few,TRBV7-9
CASSPMRSTDTQYF,TGTGCCAGCTCACCAATGCGGAGCACAGATACGCAGTATTTT,.,TRBJ2-3,few,TRBV18
CASSGTGGSAFF,TGTGCCAGCAGCGGTACCGGAGGTTCGGCTTTCTTT,.,TRBJ1-1,.,TRBV25-1
CASSLGGQGLSYEQYF,TGTGCCAGCAGCTTAGGGGGACAGGGCCTCTCCTACGAGCAGTACTTC,TRBD1,TRBJ2-7,few,TRBV7-4
CASSRAGGRPGANVLTF,TGCGCCAGCAGCCGGGCGGGGGGACGGCCTGGGGCCAACGTCCTGACTTTC,TRBD2,TRBJ2-6,few,TRBV5-1